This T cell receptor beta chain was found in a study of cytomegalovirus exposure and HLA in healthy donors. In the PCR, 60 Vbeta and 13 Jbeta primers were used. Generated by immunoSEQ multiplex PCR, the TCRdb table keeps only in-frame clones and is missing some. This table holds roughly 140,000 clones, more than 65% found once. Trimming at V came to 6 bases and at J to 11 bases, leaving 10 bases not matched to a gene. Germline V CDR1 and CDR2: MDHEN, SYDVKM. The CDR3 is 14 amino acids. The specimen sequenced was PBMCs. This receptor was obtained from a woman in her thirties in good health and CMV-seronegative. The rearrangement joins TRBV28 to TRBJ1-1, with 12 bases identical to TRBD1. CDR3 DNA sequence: TGTGCCAGCAGCCGCCGGGACAGGGGGCCCAAGGCTTTCTTT. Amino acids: CASSRRDRGPKAFF.